This T cell receptor (beta chain) was identified in a study of blood T cell repertoires in COVID-19. Study-wide background: The samples span acute and convalescent COVID-19 from the United States, Italy and Spain. Sources were T cells, B-cell-depleted T cells, or PBMCs; the material itself was cDNA or gDNA.

Germline-derived CDR1 and CDR2 are LGHDT and YNNKEL (reference sequence). The CDR3 covers 15 residues. With 2 bases clipped from V and 4 bases from J, the junction kept 4 bases outside the gene matches. Authors' methods: Estimated nucleated cell counts came from reference gene primer amplification. Profiled with immunoSEQ multiplex PCR; TCRdb holds only in-frame clones, not every one. V, J and clone size are those of that table, while D and trimming were read from the DNA. The data contain 150,000 or so clones, more than 75% of them singletons. This TCR derives from a young man with acute or convalescent COVID-19. This chain links TRBV3-1 (or the pseudogene TRBV3-2) with TRBJ1-4; 7 bases fit TRBD1. The sequencing input was peripheral blood. CDR3: CASSQRTGFNEKLFF. For the CDR3, the DNA is TGTGCCAGCAGCCAAAGGACAGGATTTAATGAAAAACTGTTTTTT.